This TCR beta chain was obtained from a study of cytomegalovirus exposure and HLA in healthy donors. Whole-study findings and limits: By HLA locus, TCR association rates varied in a later analysis, with DRB1 showing the most and HLA-C the fewest. It is likely that the observed cluster of highly shared sequence variants was a sequencing artifact. When a later analysis was performed, an Asian-associated ancestry cluster reportedly had fewer N-insertions than the roughly 670-donor mean.

This CDR3 has 13 amino acids. V was clipped by 0 bases and J by 7 bases, with 11 bases between them. Germline assignment: CDR1 SGHRS and CDR2 YFSETQ. All the people who gave samples were healthy bone marrow donors. This clone was found a few times. Antigen: not known. The PCR contained 60 Vbeta and 13 Jbeta primers. Assay used: immunoSEQ multiplex PCR; TCRdb lists only in-frame clones, some missing. The table shows approximately 100,000 clones, with just under 75% occurring only once. Specimen: PBMCs. The clonotype was recovered from a human donor in good health. This chain joins TRBV5-1 and TRBJ2-7; D possibly corresponds to TRBD2 (5 bases). The CDR3 nucleotides read TGCGCCAGCAGCTTGGTAGAGGGTCAGGAGCAGTACTTC. It translates to CASSLVEGQEQYF.